One sample yielded the 20 T cell receptor beta chains listed below, sequenced in a study of siplizumab effects on memory and regulatory T cells (dated by TCRdb to between 2018 and 2021). Receptors were amplified or captured by the immunoSEQ multiplex PCR assay. Imported from immuneACCESS, the table was reduced by TCRdb to in-frame sequences with V and J called. These copies leave out some clones; in studies compared against another copy, an unresolved V gene accounts for under half, and the cause of the remainder is not known. The sample table records some 110,000 clones; 93% of these occur just once. 0.55% to 0.8% of the sample rests with the top ten. The sequenced material came from Tregs sorted from blood. The receptors here all came from a human donor in good health.

The chain joins TRBV5-1 to TRBJ2-2; the match to TRBD1 covers 9 bases. Germline V gene lookup returns CDR1 SGHRS and CDR2 YFSETQ. V shed 5 bases and J 4 bases; nucleotides not matched to a gene: 12. This CDR3 has 17 amino acids. The CDR3 protein is CASRTGGAFKSTGELFF. The CDR3, as DNA: TGCGCCAGCAGAACAGGGGGCGCTTTTAAGAGCACCGGGGAGCTGTTTTTT.

The chain links TRBV25-1 to TRBJ1-1; the D gene is possibly TRBD1 (5 bases). The CDR3 runs to 12 residues. Germline V lookup: CDR1 MGHDK, CDR2 SYGVNS. Trimming cost V 6 bases and J 2 bases, with 7 bases left between them. The CDR3 nucleotides are TGTGCCAGCAGGGGGGTTAACACTGAAGCTTTCTTT. Protein sequence: CASRGVNTEAFF.

The chain recombines TRBV7-2 with TRBJ2-5, with a weak D call TRBD1 (6 bases). Germline-derived CDR1 and CDR2 are SGHTA and FQGNSA. V lost 4 bases and J lost 5, with 14 bases in between. The CDR3 consists of 14 residues. CDR3 sequence reads: CASSWTRGKETQYF. The DNA for the CDR3 is TGTGCCAGCAGCTGGACGAGGGGGAAGGAGACCCAGTACTTC.

The rearrangement links TRBV7-9 to TRBJ1-2, with D possibly TRBD1 on 6 matching bases. The V gene lost 4 bases and the J gene lost 8 bases, with 20 bases spanning the gap. Germline CDR1 SEHNR, CDR2 FQNEAQ (reference sequence). The CDR3 spans 15 residues. CDR3 protein: CASSSSAAGASGYTF. CDR3 bases: TGTGCCAGCAGCTCATCCGCCGCAGGGGCTTCAGGCTACACCTTC.

This chain uses TRBV4-2 with TRBJ1-5; TRBD1 aligns across 7 bases. The junction had 3 bases not matched to a gene; V was cut back by 4 bases and J by 0 bases. Germline V gene sequence: CDR1 LGHNA, CDR2 YNFKEQ. The CDR3 length is 15 residues. The CDR3 spells CASSPGQDSNQPQHF. CDR3 nucleotide sequence: TGTGCCAGCAGCCCCGGACAGGATAGCAATCAGCCCCAGCATTTT.

J is TRBJ2-7 and V is TRBV18; D gene unclear. The germline V and J ends were trimmed by 3 bases and 0 bases, with 3 bases remaining between them. This CDR3 has 12 residues. Germline V lookup: CDR1 KGHSH, CDR2 LQKENI. The CDR3 DNA is TGTGCCAGCTCACCGGGCTCCTACGAGCAGTACTTC. This gives the protein CASSPGSYEQYF.

The J gene is TRBJ2-7, the V gene TRBV29-1, with D perhaps matching TRBD1 or TRBD2 (6 bases each). The CDR3 sequence is 16 residues long. V was clipped by 5 bases and J by 5 bases, with 25 bases between them. Germline V gene data show CDR1 as SQVTM and CDR2 as ANQGSEA. The CDR3 region has the DNA TGCAGCGTTTCAACGGCGTTGGGGTGGGGGGCGGACGAGCAGTACTTC. Its protein product is CSVSTALGWGADEQYF.

V and J are TRBV30 and TRBJ1-5; TRBD1 is a possible D gene (5 bases). CDR1 and CDR2 from the germline V gene are GTSNPN and SVGIG (reference sequence). Trimming stripped 0 bases from V and 0 bases from J, with 15 bases between. This CDR3 has 17 amino acids. CDR3 sequence reads: CAWSVRAGSNSNQPQHF. The CDR3 nucleotides are TGTGCCTGGAGTGTACGGGCAGGGTCCAATAGCAATCAGCCCCAGCATTTT.

This chain uses TRBV29-1 with TRBJ1-1, with 8 bases identical to TRBD1. The junction had 10 bases not matched to a gene; V was cut back by 7 bases and J by 6 bases. CDR3 size: 13 residues. From germline, CDR1 is SQVTM and CDR2 ANQGSEA. The CDR3 loop reads CSARTGRSAEAFF. As DNA, the CDR3 is TGCAGCGCTCGGACAGGGAGGAGCGCTGAAGCTTTCTTT.

This chain links TRBV25-1 with TRBJ2-2; TRBD1 agrees at 12 bases. V lost 4 bases and J lost 4; bases outside the gene matches: 7. The CDR3 has 17 amino acids. Germline CDR1 and CDR2: MGHDK and SYGVNS. The CDR3 reads CASSALGTGGLTGELFF. CDR3 in DNA: TGTGCCAGCAGTGCCCTCGGGACAGGGGGCCTCACCGGGGAGCTGTTTTTT.

This clone was observed a single time. Here the CDR3 DNA reads TGTGCCAGCAGTCCCTACACTGAAGCTTTCTTT. This translates into CASSPYTEAFF. This chain connects TRBV6-6 to TRBJ1-1, with D hard to call. The V and J ends lost 5 bases and 3 bases respectively, with 4 bases between them. The CDR3 spans 11 residues. Germline assignment: CDR1 MNHNY and CDR2 SVGAGI (reference sequence).

J is TRBJ2-3 and V is TRBV7-9; 8 nucleotides line up with TRBD1. V gave up 6 bases and J gave up 3 bases; unmatched junction bases: 8. CDR1 SEHNR and CDR2 FQNEAQ come from the germline V gene (reference sequence). This CDR3 spans 15 amino acids. CDR3 sequence reads: CASSFRTGRTDTQYF. The CDR3 DNA reads as TGTGCCAGCAGTTTTCGGACAGGGCGGACAGATACGCAGTATTTT. The full variable domain, rest sourced from reference TRBV7-9 and TRBJ2-3, is DTGVSQNPRHKITKRGQNVTFRCDPISEHNRLYWYRQTLGQGPEFLTYFQNEAQLEKSRLLSDRFSAERPKGSFSTLEIQRTEQGDSAMYLCASSFRTGRTDTQYFGPGTRLTVL.

The chain has TRBV6-5 and TRBJ2-7; D might be TRBD1 (6 bases). The CDR3 has 12 residues. CDR1 is MNHEY, CDR2 SVGAGI, per germline. The V gene lost 10 bases and the J gene lost 5 bases, with 15 bases spanning the gap. In DNA, the CDR3 is TGTGCCACCCGCAACAGGGTCCACGAGCAGTACTTC. Encoded protein: CATRNRVHEQYF.

The J gene is TRBJ1-2, the V gene TRBV5-6; TRBD1 matches at 8 bases. V shed 5 bases and J 4 bases; nucleotides not matched to a gene: 7. CDR1 SGHDT and CDR2 YYEEEE come from the germline V gene. There are 14 residues in the CDR3. CDR3 sequence reads: CASRGTGFGYGYTF. The CDR3 region has the DNA TGTGCCAGCAGAGGGACAGGTTTTGGCTATGGCTACACCTTC. Full variable domain (missing parts from reference TRBV5-6 and TRBJ1-2): DAGVTQSPTHLIKTRGQQVTLRCSPKSGHDTVSWYQQALGQGPQFIFQYYEEEERQRGNFPDRFSGHQFPNYSSELNVNALLLGDSALYLCASRGTGFGYGYTFGSGTRLTVV.

The rearrangement uses TRBV19 and TRBJ1-4, with TRBD1 as a possible D gene (6 bases). V lost 7 bases and J 8 bases, leaving 17 bases between the germline ends. Germline V gene sequence: CDR1 LNHDA, CDR2 SQIVND (reference sequence). This CDR3 contains 14 residues. CDR3 sequence: CASNEGGKKEKLFF. CDR3 DNA sequence: TGTGCCAGTAATGAAGGGGGAAAAAAAGAAAAACTGTTTTTT.

The chain carries TRBV12-5 and TRBJ2-7; the D is unclear. Germline-derived CDR1 and CDR2 are LGHNT and FRNRAP. CDR3 length: 13 amino acids. Trimming removed 6 bases at V and 2 bases at J, with 11 bases between. The CDR3, as DNA: TGTGCTAGTGGCCGAGACACTACCTACGAGCAGTACTTC. Translation gives CASGRDTTYEQYF.

The rearrangement links TRBV4-3 to TRBJ2-5, with TRBD1 identical over 8 bases. Germline assignment: CDR1 LGHNA and CDR2 YSLEER. V was clipped by 0 bases and J by 5 bases; unmatched bases: 8. The CDR3 extends over 16 amino acids. The chain's CDR3 is CASSQDRTGRGETQYF. The CDR3, as DNA: TGCGCCAGCAGCCAAGATCGGACAGGGCGTGGGGAGACCCAGTACTTC.

This rearrangement joins TRBV5-5 to TRBJ2-3, with TRBD1 matching 8 bases. The V gene end was trimmed by 4 bases and the J gene end by 6 bases; junction bases not matched to a gene: 7. CDR3 size: 14 residues. The germline V gene has CDR1 SGHKS and CDR2 YYEKEE (reference sequence). The CDR3 reads CASSPGQGWDTQYF. Here the CDR3 DNA reads TGTGCCAGCAGCCCCGGACAGGGATGGGATACGCAGTATTTT.

Notes on this clone: The junction departs from germline at one end; a sequencing error may be responsible. The chain links TRBV6-1 to TRBJ1-6, with 9 bases lining up with TRBD1. Germline CDR1 MNHNS, CDR2 SASEGT. The CDR3 is 13 amino acids. CDR3 sequence reads: CAGRGTGSTPLHF. The CDR3, as DNA: TGTGCCGGCAGGGGGACAGGGTCTACGCCCCTCCACTTT.

The J gene is TRBJ2-3, the V gene TRBV19, with D perhaps matching TRBD2 (6 bases). The CDR3 runs 15 residues. CDR1 is LNHDA and CDR2 is SQIVND in the germline V gene (reference sequence). V was shortened by 5 bases and J by 4 bases, with 16 bases between the two germline ends. CDR3 nucleotides: TGTGCCAGTAGTGCCATCGGGAGAGGCGCAGATACGCAGTATTTT. Its translation is CASSAIGRGADTQYF.